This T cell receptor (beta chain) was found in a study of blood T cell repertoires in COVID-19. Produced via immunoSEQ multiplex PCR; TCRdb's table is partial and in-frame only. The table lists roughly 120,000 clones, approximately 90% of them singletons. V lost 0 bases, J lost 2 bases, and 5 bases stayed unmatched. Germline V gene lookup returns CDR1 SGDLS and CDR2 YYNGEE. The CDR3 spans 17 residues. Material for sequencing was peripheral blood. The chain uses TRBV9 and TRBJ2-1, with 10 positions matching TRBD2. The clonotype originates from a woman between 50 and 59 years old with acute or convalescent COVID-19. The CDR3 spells CASSVEGSGGPYNEQFF. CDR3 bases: TGTGCCAGCAGCGTAGAGGGTAGCGGGGGGCCCTACAATGAGCAGTTCTTC.